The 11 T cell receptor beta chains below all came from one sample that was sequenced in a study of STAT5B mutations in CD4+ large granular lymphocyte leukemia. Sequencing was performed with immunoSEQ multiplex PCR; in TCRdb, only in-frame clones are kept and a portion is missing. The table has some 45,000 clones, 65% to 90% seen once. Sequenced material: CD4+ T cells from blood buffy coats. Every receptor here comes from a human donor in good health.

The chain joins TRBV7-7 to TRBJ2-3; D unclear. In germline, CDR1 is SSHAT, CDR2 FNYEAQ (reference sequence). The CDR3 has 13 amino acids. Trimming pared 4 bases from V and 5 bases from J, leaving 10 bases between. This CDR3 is CASSSGVGDTQYF. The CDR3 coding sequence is TGTGCCAGCAGCTCCGGAGTCGGAGATACGCAGTATTTT.

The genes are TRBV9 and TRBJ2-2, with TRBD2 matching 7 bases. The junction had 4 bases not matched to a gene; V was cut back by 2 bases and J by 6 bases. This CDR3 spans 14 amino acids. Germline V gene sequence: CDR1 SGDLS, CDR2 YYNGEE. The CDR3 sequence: CASSVLGLAGELFF. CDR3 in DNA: TGTGCCAGCAGCGTTCTCGGACTAGCCGGGGAGCTGTTTTTT.

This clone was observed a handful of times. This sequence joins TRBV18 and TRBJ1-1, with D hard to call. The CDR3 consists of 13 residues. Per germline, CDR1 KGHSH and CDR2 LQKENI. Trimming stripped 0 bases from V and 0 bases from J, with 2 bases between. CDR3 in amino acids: CASSPPVNTEAFF. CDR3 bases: TGTGCCAGCTCACCACCAGTGAACACTGAAGCTTTCTTT. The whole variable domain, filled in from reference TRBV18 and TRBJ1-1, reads NAGVMQNPRHLVRRRGQEARLRCSPMKGHSHVYWYRQLPEEGLKFMVYLQKENIIDESGMPKERFSAEFPKEGPSILRIQQVVRGDSAAYFCASSPPVNTEAFFGQGTRLTVV.

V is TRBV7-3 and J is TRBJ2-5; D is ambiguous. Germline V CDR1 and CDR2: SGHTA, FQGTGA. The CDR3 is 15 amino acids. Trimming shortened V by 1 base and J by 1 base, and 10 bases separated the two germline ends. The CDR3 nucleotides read TGTGCCAGCAGCTTAATAGACGGGTCCCAAGAGACCCAGTACTTC. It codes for CASSLIDGSQETQYF.

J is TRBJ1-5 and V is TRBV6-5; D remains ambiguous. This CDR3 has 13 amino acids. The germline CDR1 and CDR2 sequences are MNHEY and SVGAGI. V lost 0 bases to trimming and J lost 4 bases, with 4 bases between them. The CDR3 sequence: CASSYSINQPQHF. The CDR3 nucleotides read TGTGCCAGCAGTTACTCGATTAATCAGCCCCAGCATTTT.

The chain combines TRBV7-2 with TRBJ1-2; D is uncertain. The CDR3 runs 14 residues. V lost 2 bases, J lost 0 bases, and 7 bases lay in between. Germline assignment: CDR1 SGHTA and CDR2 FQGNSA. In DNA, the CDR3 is TGTGCCAGCAGCTTAAGCGGAACTAACTATGGCTACACCTTC. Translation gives CASSLSGTNYGYTF.

CDR3 amino acids: CASSQRSTGPYEQYF. The CDR3 DNA reads as TGTGCCAGCAGCCAAAGATCGACAGGGCCCTACGAGCAGTACTTC. The V and J genes are TRBV14 and TRBJ2-7; 7 bases are shared with TRBD1. The germline V gene has CDR1 SGHDN and CDR2 FVKESK. The CDR3 is 15 amino acids. J lost 2 bases, V lost 2 bases, and 6 bases had no gene match.

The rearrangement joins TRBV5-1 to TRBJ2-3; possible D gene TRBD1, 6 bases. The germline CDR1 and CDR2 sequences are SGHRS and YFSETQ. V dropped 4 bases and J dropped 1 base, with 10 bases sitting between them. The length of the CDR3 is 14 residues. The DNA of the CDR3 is TGCGCCAGCAGCGGGGGCGGTCGCACAGATACGCAGTATTTT. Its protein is CASSGGGRTDTQYF.

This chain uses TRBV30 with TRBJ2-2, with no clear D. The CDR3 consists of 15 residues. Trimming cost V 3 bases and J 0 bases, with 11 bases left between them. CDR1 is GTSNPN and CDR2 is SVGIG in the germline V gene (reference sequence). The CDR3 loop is CAWRPQVTNTGELFF. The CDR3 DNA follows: TGTGCCTGGAGACCCCAGGTTACGAACACCGGGGAGCTGTTTTTT.

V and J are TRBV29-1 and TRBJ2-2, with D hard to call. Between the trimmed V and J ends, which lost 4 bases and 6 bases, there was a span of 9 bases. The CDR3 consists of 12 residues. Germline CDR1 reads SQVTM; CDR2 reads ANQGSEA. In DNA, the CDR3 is TGCAGCGTTGCCTGGCAGTCCGGGGAGCTGTTTTTT. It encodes CSVAWQSGELFF.

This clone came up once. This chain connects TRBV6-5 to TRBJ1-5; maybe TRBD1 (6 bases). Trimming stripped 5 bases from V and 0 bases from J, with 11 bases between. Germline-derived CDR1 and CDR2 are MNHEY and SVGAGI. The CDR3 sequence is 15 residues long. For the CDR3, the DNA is TGTGCCAGCAGTGTAACAGGGTATAGCAATCAGCCCCAGCATTTT. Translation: CASSVTGYSNQPQHF.